The 32 T cell receptor beta chains given below trace back to one sample, sequenced in a study of regulatory T cells in long-lasting Graves disease. Time point here: persistent/refractory GD, antithyroid drugs over 5 years with positive TRAb. RNA isolated from PBMCs was used to make the TCR library. Building the TCR beta libraries relied on iRepertoire HTBI primers, and CDR3 regions underwent Arm-PCR. MiXCR was run by TCRdb on the multiplex PCR reads, yielding one entry per CDR3 protein. Found here are 700,000 or so distinct CDR3 sequences, approximately 29% of them singletons; the top ten hold about two fifths. Specimen: peripheral blood mononuclear cells (PBMCs), collected when the disease was refractory, from a patient treated with antithyroid drugs. These receptors all stem from a female donor with Graves disease.

This clonotype was counted only a few times. The V gene is TRBV5-5, the J gene TRBJ1-5; TRBD1 aligns across 10 bases. With V trimmed by 3 bases and J by 1 base, 4 bases remained unmatched. CDR1 and CDR2 (germline): SGHKS, YYEKEE (reference sequence). This CDR3 has 16 amino acids. This CDR3 reads CASSSGQGESNQPQHF. DNA for the CDR3: TGTGCCAGCAGCTCCGGACAGGGGGAGAGCAATCAGCCCCAGCATTTT.

This clonotype was counted a few times. The chain recombines TRBV5-4 with TRBJ1-2; D is possibly TRBD1 (5 bases). CDR3 length: 16 amino acids. Trimming shortened V by 0 bases and J by 0 bases, and 12 bases separated the two germline ends. Germline values: CDR1 SGHNT, CDR2 YYREEE (reference sequence). The CDR3 region is CASSLEGQVPNYGYTF. The CDR3 bases are TGTGCCAGCAGCTTGGAGGGGCAGGTCCCTAACTATGGCTACACCTTC.

This clonotype was counted only a few times. V usage is TRBV20-1 and J usage is TRBJ2-5, with 8 bases that match TRBD1. Germline values: CDR1 DFQATT, CDR2 SNEGSKA (reference sequence). This CDR3 comprises 13 residues. After removal of 4 bases from V and 4 bases from J, the junction contained 5 bases not matched to a gene. DNA for the CDR3: TGCAGTGCTACTAGCGACAGGGGAGAGACCCAGTACTTC. This codes for CSATSDRGETQYF.

This sequence joins TRBV20-1 and TRBJ2-7; no definite D call. V was cut by 1 base and J by 3 bases, with 7 bases left in between. CDR1 and CDR2 from the germline V gene are DFQATT and SNEGSKA (reference sequence). The CDR3 totals 12 residues. CDR3 DNA sequence: TGCAGTGCTAGAGCTCCGGGCTACGAGCAGTACTTC. It specifies CSARAPGYEQYF.

This clonotype was picked up a small number of times. The chain is built from TRBV12-3 or TRBV12-4 and TRBJ1-1, with D unclear. Trimming took off 5 bases at V and 4 bases at J, with 11 bases between the two ends. This CDR3 is 13 amino acids long. CDR3 residues: CASSIAGVTEAFF. The CDR3 DNA reads TGTGCCAGCAGTATTGCCGGGGTCACTGAAGCTTTCTTT.

The rearrangement joins TRBV7-2 to TRBJ1-5; D remains ambiguous. V was clipped by 0 bases and J by 3 bases, with 12 bases between them. Germline V lookup: CDR1 SGHTA, CDR2 FQGNSA. This CDR3 spans 16 amino acids. DNA for the CDR3: TGTGCCAGCAGCTTAGCGCACGGTTATATCAATCAGCCCCAGCATTTT. This gives the protein CASSLAHGYINQPQHF.

The rearrangement joins TRBV20-1 to TRBJ2-2; 7 bases are shared with TRBD1. V gave up 5 bases and J gave up 3 bases; unmatched junction bases: 3. Germline V gene data show CDR1 as DFQATT and CDR2 as SNEGSKA (reference sequence). This CDR3 is built from 13 residues. In DNA form, the CDR3 reads TGCAGTGCTCTCGGGACAGACACCGGGGAGCTGTTTTTT. It codes for CSALGTDTGELFF.

DNA of the CDR3: TGTGCCAGCAGACAGGGACAGGGATTAGTCTACACTGAAGCTTTCTTT. Its translation is CASRQGQGLVYTEAFF. The chain combines TRBV6-1 with TRBJ1-1; 9 bases are a match to TRBD1. Germline CDR1 MNHNS, CDR2 SASEGT. This CDR3 has 16 residues. Unmatched junction bases numbered 11, after V lost 6 bases and J lost 3 bases.

This sequence joins TRBV9 and TRBJ2-2, with 8 bases identical to TRBD2. CDR1 SGDLS and CDR2 YYNGEE come from the germline V gene. The CDR3 runs 14 residues. The V and J ends lost 3 bases and 6 bases, in that order; junction bases with no gene match: 4. CDR3 sequence: CASSGRGGAGELFF. CDR3 nucleotides: TGTGCCAGCAGCGGTCGGGGGGGGGCCGGGGAGCTGTTTTTT.

The sample holds many counts of this clonotype. The V gene is TRBV13, the J gene TRBJ2-7, with 7 bases fitting TRBD1. Germline V gives CDR1 PRHDT, CDR2 FYEKMQ (reference sequence). This CDR3 is 14 amino acids long. V trimming: 4 bases; J trimming: 2 bases; junction bases outside the gene matches: 5. In DNA form, the CDR3 reads TGTGCCAGCAGCTACGAGGGGACAGCCTACGAGCAGTACTTC. Translated, it gives CASSYEGTAYEQYF.

The chain uses TRBV2 and TRBJ1-5; no reliable D call. Trimming pared 1 base from V and 4 bases from J, leaving 11 bases between. The CDR3 consists of 15 residues. CDR1 SNHLY and CDR2 FYNNEI come from the germline V gene. The CDR3 nucleotides read TGTGCCAGCAGTGAAGATTTTGGCCAGAATCAGCCCCAGCATTTT. Protein product: CASSEDFGQNQPQHF.

This chain links TRBV20-1 with TRBJ2-7, with 7 bases fitting TRBD1. Germline CDR1 reads DFQATT; CDR2 reads SNEGSKA (reference sequence). This CDR3 spans 11 amino acids. V shed 5 bases, J shed 6 bases, and the junction held 4 bases outside the gene matches. CDR3 sequence (DNA): TGCAGTGCTCCAACAGGGGCCGAGCAGTACTTC. It is translated as CSAPTGAEQYF.

On this clonotype itself: This may come from a read error, since a much larger clone is one base off. V is TRBV28 and J is TRBJ1-5; D is unclear. This CDR3 comprises 14 residues. Germline lookup yields CDR1 MDHEN and CDR2 SYDVKM. CDR3 nucleotide sequence: TGTGCCAGCAGTGCTCCGGATAGGGTTCAGCCCCGGCATTTT. Protein sequence: CASSAPDRVQPRHF. The variable domain in full, with the rest retrieved from reference TRBV28 and TRBJ1-5, is DVKVTQSSRYLVKRTGEKVFLECVQDMDHENMFWYRQDPGLGLRLIYFSYDVKMKEKGDIPEGYSVSREKKERFSLILESASTNQTSMYLCASSAPDRVQPRHFGDGTRLSIL.

This clonotype has only one observation. Germline is not matched at one junction end, which may reflect a read error. The chain carries TRBV19 and TRBJ2-2; 9 bases line up with TRBD1. CDR1 is LNHDA and CDR2 is SQIVND in the germline V gene (reference sequence). This CDR3 is 15 amino acids long. The CDR3: CASSMPQGATRELFF. The DNA of the CDR3 is TGTGCCAGTAGTATGCCACAGGGGGCCACCCGGGAGCTGTTTTTT.

V usage is TRBV29-1 and J usage is TRBJ1-1; unclear D gene. Germline V gene lookup returns CDR1 SQVTM and CDR2 ANQGSEA. Deletions cut 1 base from V and 5 bases from J, with 11 bases between. The CDR3 has 13 amino acids. In DNA, the CDR3 is TGCAGCGTTGAAGCTTACGGTGGGACTGAAGCTTTCTTT. It translates to CSVEAYGGTEAFF.

This clonotype was observed at least ten times. Relative to the germline gene, one junction end is altered; a read error may explain this. The CDR3 nucleotides read TGCGCCAGCAGTGAGTCGGGGGTCAAGGACTACGCGCAGTACTTC. Protein sequence: CASSESGVKDYAQYF. The V call is TRBV10-1, the J call TRBJ2-7, with TRBD2 as a possible D gene (6 bases). Germline V CDR1 and CDR2: WNHNN, SYGVQD (reference sequence). The CDR3 loop spans 15 amino acids.

This clonotype was counted between two and nine times. The chain combines TRBV6-1 with TRBJ2-1, with TRBD1 as a possible D gene (6 bases). The CDR3 length is 16 residues. V was clipped by 6 bases and J by 0 bases, with 15 bases between them. Germline V CDR1 and CDR2: MNHNS, SASEGT. The CDR3 region has the DNA TGTGCCAGCAGCCGTCAGGGGACGATCTCCTACAATGAGCAGTTCTTC. It is translated as CASSRQGTISYNEQFF.

This chain joins TRBV7-9 and TRBJ1-5; 7 bases align to TRBD1. The length of the CDR3 is 16 residues. Trimming removed 5 bases from V and 0 bases from J; junction bases left unmatched: 7. Looked up from germline, CDR1 is SEHNR and CDR2 is FQNEAQ (reference sequence). Here the CDR3 reads CASSPTPGGSNQPQHF. The CDR3 nucleotides are TGTGCCAGCAGCCCCACACCAGGGGGTAGCAATCAGCCCCAGCATTTT.

This clonotype was recorded many times. The rearrangement uses TRBV6-1 and TRBJ1-2; D is ambiguous. Trimming removed 6 bases from V and 4 bases from J, with 15 bases in between. The germline V gene encodes CDR1 MNHNS and CDR2 SASEGT. This CDR3 contains 14 residues. The chain's CDR3 is CASSPGRTGYGYTF. The CDR3 DNA is TGTGCCAGCAGCCCAGGCCGGACGGGCTATGGCTACACCTTC.

This clonotype was detected only a few times. The chain joins TRBV12-3 or TRBV12-4 to TRBJ1-3; possible D gene TRBD1, 5 bases. V was clipped by 5 bases and J by 2 bases, with 10 bases between them. The CDR3 spans 14 residues. The CDR3 nucleotides are TGTGCCAGCAGTCCAAGGGGTACTGGAAACACCATATATTTT. This codes for CASSPRGTGNTIYF.

The chain uses TRBV12-3 or TRBV12-4 and TRBJ1-1; maybe TRBD1 (6 bases). CDR3 length: 16 amino acids. Trimming took 5 bases from V and 0 from J, leaving 16 bases between them. CDR3 amino acids: CASSPSGAYMNTEAFF. The CDR3 DNA follows: TGTGCCAGCAGTCCCTCGGGGGCGTACATGAACACTGAAGCTTTCTTT.

This chain uses TRBV20-1 with TRBJ2-7; tentative D call: TRBD2 (6 bases). V lost 3 bases and J lost 2, with 14 bases in between. The CDR3 length is 14 residues. CDR1 and CDR2 (germline): DFQATT, SNEGSKA (reference sequence). The CDR3 sequence is CSASSGRLPYEQYF. The CDR3 DNA reads TGCAGTGCTAGTTCCGGGAGATTACCCTACGAGCAGTACTTC.

Here the CDR3 reads CASRPFRGDSNQPQHF. The CDR3 bases are TGTGCCAGCAGACCTTTCAGGGGTGATAGCAATCAGCCCCAGCATTTT. V usage is TRBV6-2 or TRBV6-3 and J usage is TRBJ1-5; D perhaps matches TRBD1 (6 bases). Germline CDR1 reads MNHEY; CDR2 reads SVGEGT. The CDR3 has 16 amino acids. V shed 6 bases and J shed 0 bases, with 15 bases lying between them.

This clonotype was seen a handful of times. V usage is TRBV7-9 and J usage is TRBJ1-4; TRBD1 matches 11 bases. V was pared by 4 bases and J by 6 bases, with 7 bases of the junction left unmatched. Germline assignment: CDR1 SEHNR and CDR2 FQNEAQ (reference sequence). The CDR3 runs to 16 residues. The chain's CDR3 is CASSWTGTGGHEKLFF. The CDR3 DNA is TGTGCCAGCAGCTGGACCGGGACAGGGGGTCATGAAAAACTGTTTTTT.

This clonotype was found many times. The chain recombines TRBV28 with TRBJ1-5; TRBD1 agrees at 9 bases. Trimming removed 3 bases from V and 7 bases from J; junction bases left unmatched: 13. In germline, CDR1 is MDHEN, CDR2 SYDVKM. The length of the CDR3 is 17 residues. The CDR3 coding sequence is TGTGCCAGCAGTTTGGGGACAGGGCGGAGACTTGAGCAGCCCCAGCATTTT. Translation: CASSLGTGRRLEQPQHF.

In this sample, this clonotype turned up a few times. V gene TRBV30 combines with J gene TRBJ2-1; the match to TRBD2 covers 11 bases. This CDR3 has 15 residues. After removal of 3 bases from V and 8 bases from J, the junction contained 9 bases not matched to a gene. Germline loops: CDR1 GTSNPN, CDR2 SVGIG (reference sequence). The CDR3 region is CAWSVAGGPGDEQFF. The CDR3 nucleotides are TGTGCCTGGAGCGTAGCGGGAGGGCCTGGAGATGAGCAGTTCTTC.

The rearrangement joins TRBV18 to TRBJ2-7; possible D gene TRBD2, 6 bases. Germline V CDR1 and CDR2: KGHSH, LQKENI. Trimming shortened V by 6 bases and J by 10 bases, and 13 bases separated the two germline ends. The CDR3 totals 11 residues. In DNA form, the CDR3 reads TGTGCCAGCTCCCCGGGAGACGGACAGTACTTC. It encodes CASSPGDGQYF.

This clonotype was detected only a few times. The rearrangement links TRBV30 to TRBJ1-5; D possibly corresponds to TRBD1 (5 bases). This CDR3 comprises 15 residues. Trimming took off 2 bases at V and 7 bases at J, with 18 bases between the two ends. Germline lookup yields CDR1 GTSNPN and CDR2 SVGIG (reference sequence). The CDR3 spells CAWSLPWGMGQPQHF. DNA of the CDR3: TGTGCCTGGAGTTTACCCTGGGGGATGGGACAGCCCCAGCATTTT.

The chain uses TRBV5-1 and TRBJ2-7; possible D gene TRBD1, 6 bases. CDR3 size: 13 residues. Per germline, CDR1 SGHRS and CDR2 YFSETQ. V was cut by 3 bases and J by 4 bases, with 11 bases left in between. As DNA, the CDR3 is TGCGCCAGCAGCTGGCAGGGGACGTACGAGCAGTACTTC. Its translation: CASSWQGTYEQYF.

Ten or more counts support this clonotype. This chain joins TRBV28 and TRBJ1-1, with 7 nucleotides matching TRBD1. CDR1 MDHEN and CDR2 SYDVKM come from the germline V gene. The CDR3 is 14 amino acids. V dropped 5 bases and J dropped 1; count of bases not matched to a gene: 4. The CDR3: CASSTGTENTEAFF. CDR3 coding DNA: TGTGCCAGCAGTACCGGGACAGAGAACACTGAAGCTTTCTTT.

This clonotype has a count of ten or more. The CDR3 sequence is CASSARDLGSPLHF. CDR3 sequence (DNA): TGTGCCAGCAGCGCCAGGGACCTAGGTTCACCCCTCCACTTT. This chain joins TRBV7-6 and TRBJ1-6, with D perhaps TRBD1 (5 bases). Looked up from germline, CDR1 is SGHVS and CDR2 is FNYEAQ. V lost 5 bases, J lost 9 bases, and 14 bases lay in between. The length of the CDR3 is 14 residues.

The CDR3 coding sequence is TGCGGGGCTAGCGGGAGAGGAGCCTTAAACATTCAGTACTTC. Its protein product is CGASGRGALNIQYF. The J gene is TRBJ2-4, the V gene TRBV20-1; TRBD2 matches at 10 bases. The CDR3 totals 14 residues. CDR1 and CDR2 (germline): DFQATT, SNEGSKA (reference sequence).